This T cell receptor beta chain comes out of a study of cytomegalovirus exposure and HLA in healthy donors. Findings and caveats of the study: Earlier analysis found most TCR beta V segments productive about 87% or about 30% of the time.

The primer mix had 60 Vbeta and 13 Jbeta primers. Only in-frame clones appear in the TCRdb table, and some are missing; sequencing was by immunoSEQ multiplex PCR. The table records roughly 150,000 clones, approximately 81% of them present only once. The CDR3 has 17 residues. V shed 6 bases and J 0 bases; nucleotides not matched to a gene: 8. Germline loops: CDR1 SGHTS, CDR2 YDEGEE. As to this clone: Its antigen is not known.

The chain recombines TRBV5-8 with TRBJ2-6; 8 positions agree with TRBD1. The sample consisted of PBMCs. This TCR came from a man aged 25 to 40 in good health and CMV-seropositive. The CDR3 DNA is TGTGCCAGCACCGGAGCCAGGGGGCCCTCTGGGGCCAACGTCCTGACTTTC. It translates to CASTGARGPSGANVLTF. Filled out from reference TRBV5-8 and TRBJ2-6, the complete variable domain reads EAGVTQSPTHLIKTRGQQATLRCSPISGHTSVYWYQQALGLGLQFLLWYDEGEERNRGNFPPRFSGRQFPNYSSELNVNALELEDSALYLCASTGARGPSGANVLTFGAGSRLTVL.